This TCR beta chain was recovered during a study of cytotoxic CD8 clonotypes in ibrutinib-treated CLL. As for the study in general: Researchers reported around 10 relapsed/refractory and approximately 16 treatment-naive patients, roughly 17 of them IGHV unmutated. Response samples were taken after a median of approximately 11 months on treatment, range 6 to 36. The average sample held approximately 240,000 productive templates and around 87,000 productive rearrangements.

V lost 3 bases and J 2 bases, leaving 8 bases between the germline ends. CDR3 size: 13 residues. CDR1 is SGHNT, CDR2 YENEEA, per germline. Depths of 1 in 200,000 to 1 in 1 million T cells were the sequencing target. Repertoires were generated with immunoSEQ multiplex PCR, while TCRdb's copy carries only in-frame clones and drops some. Here the sample spans 150,000 to 250,000 clones, over 55% being singletons. The genes are TRBV11-3 and TRBJ2-7; no definite D call. The source is a human donor with chronic lymphocytic leukemia. The sequencing used PBMCs, collected after 24 months of ibrutinib treatment. CDR3 in DNA: TGTGCCAGCAGCTTGGTGGGGACCTACGAGCAGTACTTC. This codes for CASSLVGTYEQYF.